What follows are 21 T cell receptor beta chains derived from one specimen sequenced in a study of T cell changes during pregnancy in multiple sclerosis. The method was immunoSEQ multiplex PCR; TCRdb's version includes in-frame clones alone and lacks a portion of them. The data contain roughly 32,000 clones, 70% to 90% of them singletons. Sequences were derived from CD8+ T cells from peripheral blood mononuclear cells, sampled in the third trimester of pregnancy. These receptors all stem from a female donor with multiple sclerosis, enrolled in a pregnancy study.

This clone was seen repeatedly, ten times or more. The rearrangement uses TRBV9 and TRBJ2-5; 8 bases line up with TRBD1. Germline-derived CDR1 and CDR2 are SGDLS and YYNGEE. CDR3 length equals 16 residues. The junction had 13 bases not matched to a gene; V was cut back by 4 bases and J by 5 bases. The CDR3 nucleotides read TGTGCCAGCAGCTTGTCGGTACAGGGGGGATGGGAGACCCAGTACTTC. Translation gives CASSLSVQGGWETQYF.

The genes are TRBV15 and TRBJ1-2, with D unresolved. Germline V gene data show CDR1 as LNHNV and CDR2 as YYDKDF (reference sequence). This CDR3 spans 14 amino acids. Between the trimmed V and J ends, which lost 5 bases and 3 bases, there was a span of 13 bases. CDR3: CATSSSGQYYGYTF. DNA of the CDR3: TGTGCCACCAGCTCCAGTGGGCAATACTATGGCTACACCTTC.

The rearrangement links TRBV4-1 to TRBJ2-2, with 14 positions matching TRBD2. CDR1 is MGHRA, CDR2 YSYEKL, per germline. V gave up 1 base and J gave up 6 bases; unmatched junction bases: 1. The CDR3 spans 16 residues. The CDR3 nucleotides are TGCGCCAGCAGCCAAGTGACTAGCGGGGGGGCCGGGGAGCTGTTTTTT. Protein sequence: CASSQVTSGGAGELFF.

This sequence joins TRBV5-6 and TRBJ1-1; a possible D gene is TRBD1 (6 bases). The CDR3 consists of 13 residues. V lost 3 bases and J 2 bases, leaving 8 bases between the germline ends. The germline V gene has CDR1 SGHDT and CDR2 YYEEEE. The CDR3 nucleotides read TGTGCCAGCAGCTGGACAGTTAACACTGAAGCTTTCTTT. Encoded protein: CASSWTVNTEAFF. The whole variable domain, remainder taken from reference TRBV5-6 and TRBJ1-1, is DAGVTQSPTHLIKTRGQQVTLRCSPKSGHDTVSWYQQALGQGPQFIFQYYEEEERQRGNFPDRFSGHQFPNYSSELNVNALLLGDSALYLCASSWTVNTEAFFGQGTRLTVV.

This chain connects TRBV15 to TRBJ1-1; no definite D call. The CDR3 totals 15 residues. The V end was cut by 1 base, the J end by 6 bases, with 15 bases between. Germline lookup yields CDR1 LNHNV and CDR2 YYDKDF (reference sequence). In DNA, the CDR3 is TGTGCCACCAGCAGAGCACGGGGAGTTTCCGCTGAAGCTTTCTTT. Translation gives CATSRARGVSAEAFF.

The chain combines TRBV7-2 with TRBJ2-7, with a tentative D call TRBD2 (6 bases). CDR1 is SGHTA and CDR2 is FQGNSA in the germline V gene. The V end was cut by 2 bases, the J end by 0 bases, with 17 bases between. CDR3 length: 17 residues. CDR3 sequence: CASSLSVLASASYEQYF. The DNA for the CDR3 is TGTGCCAGCAGCTTATCGGTTTTGGCTAGCGCCTCCTACGAGCAGTACTTC.

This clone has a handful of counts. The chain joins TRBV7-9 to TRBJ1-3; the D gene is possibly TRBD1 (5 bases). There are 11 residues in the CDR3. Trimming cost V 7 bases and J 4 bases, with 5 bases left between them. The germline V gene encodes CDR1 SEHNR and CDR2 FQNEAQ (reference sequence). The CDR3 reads CASKGGNTIYF. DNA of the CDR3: TGTGCCAGCAAGGGGGGAAACACCATATATTTT.

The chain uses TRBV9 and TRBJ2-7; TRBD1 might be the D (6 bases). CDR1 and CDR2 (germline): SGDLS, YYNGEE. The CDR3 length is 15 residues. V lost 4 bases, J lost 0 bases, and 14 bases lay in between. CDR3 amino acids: CASSIAGTPSYEQYF. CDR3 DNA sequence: TGTGCCAGCAGCATTGCCGGGACACCCTCCTACGAGCAGTACTTC.

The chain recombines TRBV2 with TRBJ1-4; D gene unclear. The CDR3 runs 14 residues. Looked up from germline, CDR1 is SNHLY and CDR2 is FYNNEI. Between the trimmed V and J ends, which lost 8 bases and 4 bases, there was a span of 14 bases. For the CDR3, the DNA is TGTGCCAGCCAGAGCGGCAGATATAATGAAAAACTGTTTTTT. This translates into CASQSGRYNEKLFF.

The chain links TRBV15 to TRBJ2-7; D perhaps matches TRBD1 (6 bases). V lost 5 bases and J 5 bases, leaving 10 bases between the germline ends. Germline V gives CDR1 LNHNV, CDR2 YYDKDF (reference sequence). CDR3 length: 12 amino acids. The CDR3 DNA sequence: TGTGCCACCAGCGCAAGGGACAACGAGCAGTACTTC. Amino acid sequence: CATSARDNEQYF.

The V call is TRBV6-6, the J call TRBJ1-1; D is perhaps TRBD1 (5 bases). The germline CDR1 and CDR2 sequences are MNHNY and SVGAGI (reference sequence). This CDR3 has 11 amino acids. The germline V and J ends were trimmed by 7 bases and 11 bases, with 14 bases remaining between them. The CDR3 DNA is TGTGCCAGCATACACGGGGGAGAGGCTTTCTTT. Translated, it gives CASIHGGEAFF.

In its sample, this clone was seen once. As DNA, the CDR3 is TGTGCCAGCAGCGCGGGACTAGCGGGGGGGTTAGGAGAGACCCAGTACTTC. Translation: CASSAGLAGGLGETQYF. The V and J genes are TRBV9 and TRBJ2-5; 16 nucleotides match TRBD2. The CDR3 extends over 17 amino acids. The junction had 6 bases not matched to a gene; V was cut back by 3 bases and J by 4 bases. Germline V gene sequence: CDR1 SGDLS, CDR2 YYNGEE. Filled out from reference TRBV9 and TRBJ2-5, the complete variable domain reads DSGVTQTPKHLITATGQRVTLRCSPRSGDLSVYWYQQSLDQGLQFLIQYYNGEERAKGNILERFSAQQFPDLHSELNLSSLELGDSALYFCASSAGLAGGLGETQYFGPGTRLLVL.

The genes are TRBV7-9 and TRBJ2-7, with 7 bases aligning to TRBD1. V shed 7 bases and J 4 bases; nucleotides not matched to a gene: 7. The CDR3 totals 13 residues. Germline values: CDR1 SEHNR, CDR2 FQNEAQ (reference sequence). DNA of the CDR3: TGTGCCAGCAACCCCGGGACAGTGTACGAGCAGTACTTC. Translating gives CASNPGTVYEQYF.

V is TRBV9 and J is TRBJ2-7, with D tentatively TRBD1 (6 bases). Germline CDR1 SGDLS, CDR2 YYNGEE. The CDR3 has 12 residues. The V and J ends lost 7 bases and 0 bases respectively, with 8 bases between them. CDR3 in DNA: TGTGCCAGCGGACAGACCTCCTACGAGCAGTACTTC. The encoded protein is CASGQTSYEQYF.

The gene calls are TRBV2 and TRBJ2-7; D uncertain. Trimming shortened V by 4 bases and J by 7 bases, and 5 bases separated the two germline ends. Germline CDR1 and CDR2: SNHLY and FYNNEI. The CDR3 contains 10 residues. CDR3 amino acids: CASSAVEQYF. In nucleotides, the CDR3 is TGTGCCAGCAGTGCGGTGGAGCAGTACTTC. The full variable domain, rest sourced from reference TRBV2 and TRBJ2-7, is EPEVTQTPSHQVTQMGQEVILRCVPISNHLYFYWYRQILGQKVEFLVSFYNNEISEKSEIFDDQFSVERPDGSNFTLKIRSTKLEDSAMYFCASSAVEQYFGPGTRLTVT.

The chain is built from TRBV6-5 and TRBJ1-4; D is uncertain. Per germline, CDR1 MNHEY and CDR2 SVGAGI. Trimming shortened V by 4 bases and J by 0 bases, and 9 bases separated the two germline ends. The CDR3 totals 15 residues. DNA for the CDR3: TGTGCCAGCAGTTCCCACACCGCAACTAATGAAAAACTGTTTTTT. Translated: CASSSHTATNEKLFF.

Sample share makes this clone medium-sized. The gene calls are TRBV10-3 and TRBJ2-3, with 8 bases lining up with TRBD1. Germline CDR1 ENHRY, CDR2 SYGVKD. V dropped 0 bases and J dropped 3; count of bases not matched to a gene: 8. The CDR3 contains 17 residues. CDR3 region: CAISESPGTGITDTQYF. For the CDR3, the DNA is TGTGCCATCAGTGAGTCTCCAGGGACAGGCATAACAGATACGCAGTATTTT.

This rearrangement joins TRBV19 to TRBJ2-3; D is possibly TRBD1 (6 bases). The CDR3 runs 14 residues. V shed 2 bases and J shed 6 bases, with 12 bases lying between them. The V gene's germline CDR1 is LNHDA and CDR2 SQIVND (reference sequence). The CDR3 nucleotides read TGTGCCAGTAGTATAATGGGGGCGTCGGATACGCAGTATTTT. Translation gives CASSIMGASDTQYF.

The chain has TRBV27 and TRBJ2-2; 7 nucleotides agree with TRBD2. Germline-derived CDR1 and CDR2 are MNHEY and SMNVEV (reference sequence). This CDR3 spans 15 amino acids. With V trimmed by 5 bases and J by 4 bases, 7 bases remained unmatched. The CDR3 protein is CASSPVAGGTGELFF. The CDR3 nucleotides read TGTGCCAGCAGTCCTGTAGCGGGTGGCACCGGGGAGCTGTTTTTT.

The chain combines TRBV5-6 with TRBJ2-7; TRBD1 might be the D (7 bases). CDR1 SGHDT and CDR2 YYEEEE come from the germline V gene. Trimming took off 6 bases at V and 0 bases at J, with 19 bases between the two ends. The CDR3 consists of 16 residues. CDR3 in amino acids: CASKGPGQGGSYEQYF. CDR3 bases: TGTGCCAGCAAGGGGCCGGGGCAGGGGGGCTCCTACGAGCAGTACTTC.

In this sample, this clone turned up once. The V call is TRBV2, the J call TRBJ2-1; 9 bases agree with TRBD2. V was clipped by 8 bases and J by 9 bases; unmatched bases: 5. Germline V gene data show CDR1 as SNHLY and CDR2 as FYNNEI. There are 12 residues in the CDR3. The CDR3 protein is CASPRGGGEQFF. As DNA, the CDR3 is TGTGCCAGCCCGCGGGGGGGCGGTGAGCAGTTCTTC.